Sequencing of this T cell receptor beta chain was carried out in a study of blood T cell repertoires in COVID-19. Study at large: T cells, B-cell-depleted T cells, or PBMCs supplied cDNA or gDNA.

This CDR3 has 14 residues. Unmatched junction bases numbered 6, after V lost 5 bases and J lost 2 bases. Per the germline V gene, CDR1 is SEHNR and CDR2 is FQNEAQ (reference sequence). This clone was recorded many times. The protocol was immunoSEQ multiplex PCR, while the TCRdb copy is restricted to in-frame clones and leaves out a portion. This sample has some 270,000 clones, with around 90% found just once. The sample taken for sequencing was PBMCs or T cells enriched from blood (not recorded which). This clonotype was obtained from a middle-aged man who had been exposed to COVID-19. The rearrangement uses TRBV7-9 and TRBJ2-7, with TRBD1 matching 7 bases. CDR3 amino acids: CASSPTGQTYEQYF. In nucleotides, the CDR3 is TGTGCCAGCAGCCCGACGGGACAGACCTACGAGCAGTACTTC.